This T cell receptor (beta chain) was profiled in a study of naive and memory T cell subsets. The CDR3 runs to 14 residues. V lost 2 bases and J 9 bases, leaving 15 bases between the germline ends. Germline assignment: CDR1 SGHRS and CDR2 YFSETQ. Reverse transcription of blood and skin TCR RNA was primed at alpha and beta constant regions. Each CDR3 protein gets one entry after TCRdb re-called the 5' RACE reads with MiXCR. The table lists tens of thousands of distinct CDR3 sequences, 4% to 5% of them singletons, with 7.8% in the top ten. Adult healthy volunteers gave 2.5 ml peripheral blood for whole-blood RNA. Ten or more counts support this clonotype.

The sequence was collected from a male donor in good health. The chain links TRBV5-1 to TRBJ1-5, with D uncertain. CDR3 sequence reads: CASSLQPTAGPQHF. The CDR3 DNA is TGCGCCAGCAGCTTACAGCCTACCGCCGGGCCCCAGCATTTT.